This TCR beta chain was profiled in a study of beta chain features in type 1 diabetes. Study results and caveats: Shorter TCRB CDR3s, moderately but significantly so, were found in Type 1 diabetes patients in all four CD4+ subsets.

Sorting based on CD45RO/CCR7/CD25/CD127/CD95/CD27 separated CD4+ naive, central memory, regulatory and stem cell-like memory cells. About this clone: Its antigen is still unknown.

In germline, CDR1 is SNHLY, CDR2 FYNNEI. Trimming shortened V by 7 bases and J by 5 bases, and 14 bases separated the two germline ends. The CDR3 totals 13 residues. Every bit of the isolated RNA underwent reverse transcription, so sequencing read expressed TCRB transcripts. Repertoires were generated with immunoSEQ multiplex PCR, while TCRdb's copy carries only in-frame clones and drops some. The sample has approximately 150,000 clones; about 13% are singletons. V is TRBV2 and J is TRBJ2-5, with D perhaps given as TRBD1 or TRBD2 (5 bases each). Sequencing was performed on central memory CD4+ T cells from blood. The receptor was derived from a man aged 18 to 29 with type 1 diabetes. The CDR3 region is CASKRGLRETQYF. The CDR3, as DNA: TGTGCCAGCAAGAGGGGCTTGAGGGAGACCCAGTACTTC.